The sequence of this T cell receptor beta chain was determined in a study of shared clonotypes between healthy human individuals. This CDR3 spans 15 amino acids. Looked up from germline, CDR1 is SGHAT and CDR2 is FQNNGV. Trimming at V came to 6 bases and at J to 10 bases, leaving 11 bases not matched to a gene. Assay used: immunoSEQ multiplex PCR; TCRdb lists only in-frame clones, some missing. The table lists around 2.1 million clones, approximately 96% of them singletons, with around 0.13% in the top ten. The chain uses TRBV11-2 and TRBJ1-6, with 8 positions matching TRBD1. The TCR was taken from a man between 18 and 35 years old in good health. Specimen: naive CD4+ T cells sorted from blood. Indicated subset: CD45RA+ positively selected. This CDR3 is CASSPAVTGGSPLHF. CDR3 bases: TGTGCCAGCAGTCCAGCGGTTACAGGGGGATCACCCCTCCACTTT. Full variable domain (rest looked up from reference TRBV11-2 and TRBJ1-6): EAGVAQSPRYKIIEKRQSVAFWCNPISGHATLYWYQQILGQGPKLLIQFQNNGVVDDSQLPKDRFSAERLKGVDSTLKIQPAKLEDSAVYLCASSPAVTGGSPLHFGNGTRLTVT.